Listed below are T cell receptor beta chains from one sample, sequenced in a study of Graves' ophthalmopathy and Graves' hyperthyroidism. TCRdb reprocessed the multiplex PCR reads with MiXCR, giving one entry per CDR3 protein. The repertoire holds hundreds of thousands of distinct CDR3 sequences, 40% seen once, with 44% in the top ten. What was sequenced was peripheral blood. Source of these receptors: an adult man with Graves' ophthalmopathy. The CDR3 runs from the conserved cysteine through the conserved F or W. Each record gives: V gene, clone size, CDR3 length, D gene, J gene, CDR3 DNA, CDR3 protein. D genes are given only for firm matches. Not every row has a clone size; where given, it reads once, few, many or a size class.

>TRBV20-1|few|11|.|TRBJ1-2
TGCAGTGGGGACACGACCTATGGCTACACCTTC
CSGDTTYGYTF
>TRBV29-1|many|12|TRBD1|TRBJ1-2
TGCAGCGTGGACGACAGGGTCTATGGCTACACCTTC
CSVDDRVYGYTF
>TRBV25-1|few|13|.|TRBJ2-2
TGTGCCAGCAGGGGAGGGAACACCGGGGAGCTGTTTTTT
CASRGGNTGELFF
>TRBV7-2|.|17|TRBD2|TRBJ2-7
TGTGCCAGCAGCTCGGTTGGGACTAGCGGGAGCTCCTACGAGCAGTACTTC
CASSSVGTSGSSYEQYF
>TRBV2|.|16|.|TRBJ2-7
TGTGCCAGCAGTTACTCGTTCCCAGGGCTTTCCTACGAGCAGTACTTC
CASSYSFPGLSYEQYF
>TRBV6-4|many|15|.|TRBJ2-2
TGTGCCAGCAGTGTGACGCCGGGGAACACCGGGGAGCTGTTTTTT
CASSVTPGNTGELFF
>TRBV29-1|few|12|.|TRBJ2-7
TGCAGCGCGGGGGCAGGGGGCTACGAGCAGTACTTC
CSAGAGGYEQYF
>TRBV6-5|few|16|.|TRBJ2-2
TGTGCCAGCAGCAAGTGGGGACGGGGAAACACCGGGGAGCTGTTTTTT
CASSKWGRGNTGELFF
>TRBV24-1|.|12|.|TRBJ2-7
TGTGCCACCAGTTCCGACGACTACGAGCAGTACTTC
CATSSDDYEQYF
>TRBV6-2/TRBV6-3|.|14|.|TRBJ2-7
TGTGCCAGCAGTTACTCGTCCGAGGCCTACGAGAAGTACTTC
CASSYSSEAYEKYF
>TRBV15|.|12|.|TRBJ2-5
TGTGCCACCAGCAGAGATTTAGAGGCCCAGTACTTC
CATSRDLEAQYF
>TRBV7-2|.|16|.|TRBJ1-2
TGTGCCAGCAGTCTTTCGACAGGCCCCCCTGACTATGGCTACACCTTC
CASSLSTGPPDYGYTF
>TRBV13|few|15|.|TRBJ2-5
TGTGCCAGCAGCCCCCCGGACTCGCCACAAGAGACCCAGTACTTC
CASSPPDSPQETQYF
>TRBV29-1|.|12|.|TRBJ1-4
TGCAGCCGTAGACAGGAGGGTGAAAAACTGTTTTTT
CSRRQEGEKLFF
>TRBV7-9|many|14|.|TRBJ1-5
TGTGCCAGCAGCCGACTGGACGTCAATCAGCCCCAGCATTTT
CASSRLDVNQPQHF
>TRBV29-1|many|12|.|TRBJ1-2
TGCAGCGTTGAAGAGGCAGGGGATGGCTACACCTTC
CSVEEAGDGYTF
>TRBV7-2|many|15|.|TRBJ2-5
TGTGCCAGCAGTTTAGGCTCAGGGTTTCAAGAGACCCAGTACTTC
CASSLGSGFQETQYF
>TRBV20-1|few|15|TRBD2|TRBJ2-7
TGCAGTGCTAGGGGAACGGGACTAGTCTCCTACGAGCAGTACTTC
CSARGTGLVSYEQYF